One TCR beta chain is described in this entry. Its specificity is unknown. CDR1 and CDR2 (germline): SGDLS, YYNGEE. V gave up 4 bases and J gave up 2 bases; unmatched junction bases: 14. CDR3 size: 18 residues. The data stem from a study of OX40 agonist ivuxolimab in advanced cancers. For the study at large: All patients had ivuxolimab intravenously every 2 weeks at 0.01 to 10 mg/kg. Study outcomes and limitations: In CD8+ T cells, expanded clones were on average more numerous than in CD4+.

Sequencing was performed with immunoSEQ multiplex PCR; in TCRdb, only in-frame clones are kept and a portion is missing. The sample contains under 85,000 clones, approximately 95% of which appear only once. This chain joins TRBV9 and TRBJ2-5, with 10 bases identical to TRBD1. This sample comprised CD4+ or CD8+ T cells sorted from blood, obtained in a trial of the OX40 agonist ivuxolimab. This receptor was taken from an adult with an advanced solid tumor such as melanoma, head and neck, liver or kidney cancer. The CDR3 spells CASSPVWGTGAGQETQYF. CDR3 in DNA: TGTGCCAGCAGCCCGGTTTGGGGGACAGGGGCCGGTCAAGAGACCCAGTACTTC.